This passage covers 20 T cell receptor beta chains from one sample sequenced in a study of T cell repertoires in cytomegalovirus infection. One entry per CDR3 protein results from TCRdb running MiXCR on the reads. The sample yields 200,000 to 300,000 distinct CDR3 sequences, over 9% seen once. The sample was PBMCs. Every receptor here comes from a human donor in good health (CMV status not recorded). Some clones in this sample may be carry-over from other donors' samples.

This clonotype occurred many times. The genes are TRBV7-6 and TRBJ2-3; TRBD1 might be the D (5 bases). V was cut by 5 bases and J by 3 bases, with 6 bases left in between. The CDR3 totals 12 residues. Germline V CDR1 and CDR2: SGHVS, FNYEAQ. CDR3 sequence reads: CASSKGTDTQYF. Written as DNA, the CDR3 is TGTGCCAGCAGCAAGGGGACAGATACGCAGTATTTT.

This clonotype was seen a handful of times. This sequence joins TRBV5-1 and TRBJ2-2, with D uncertain. The CDR3 has 17 residues. Looked up from germline, CDR1 is SGHRS and CDR2 is YFSETQ. Trimming took off 0 bases at V and 0 bases at J, with 12 bases between the two ends. CDR3 protein: CASSLAAGGANTGELFF. The CDR3 nucleotides are TGCGCCAGCAGCTTGGCCGCCGGCGGAGCGAACACCGGGGAGCTGTTTTTT.

This clonotype showed up many times. This chain connects TRBV7-2 to TRBJ2-3; D not certain. V gave up 1 base and J gave up 6 bases, with 11 bases separating them. In germline, CDR1 is SGHTA, CDR2 FQGNSA. CDR3 length: 14 amino acids. CDR3 nucleotide sequence: TGTGCCAGCAGCTTAGGTGGCCAATCGGATACGCAGTATTTT. Encoded protein: CASSLGGQSDTQYF. The full variable domain, in which reference TRBV7-2 and TRBJ2-3 provide the parts outside the CDR3, is GAGVSQSPSNKVTEKGKDVELRCDPISGHTALYWYRQSLGQGLEFLIYFQGNSAPDKSGLPSDRFSAERTGGSVSTLTIQRTQQEDSAVYLCASSLGGQSDTQYFGPGTRLTVL.

This clonotype was picked up a small number of times. The chain links TRBV5-1 to TRBJ2-3; perhaps D is TRBD1 or TRBD2 (5 bases each). The CDR3 runs 14 residues. V lost 5 bases and J 6 bases, leaving 16 bases between the germline ends. From germline, CDR1 is SGHRS and CDR2 YFSETQ. CDR3 region: CASSSGPGQDTQYF. The CDR3 nucleotides are TGCGCCAGCAGTTCGGGACCCGGCCAGGATACGCAGTATTTT.

This clonotype was seen more than once but under ten times. The chain links TRBV29-1 to TRBJ2-7; TRBD2 might be the D (5 bases). This CDR3 is built from 13 residues. Deletions cut 7 bases from V and 4 bases from J, with 17 bases between. Looked up from germline, CDR1 is SQVTM and CDR2 is ANQGSEA. CDR3: CSGVGGSRYEQYF. CDR3 in DNA: TGCAGCGGCGTCGGAGGTAGTAGGTACGAGCAGTACTTC.

The genes are TRBV4-3 and TRBJ2-7, with 11 bases lining up with TRBD1. The CDR3 is made up of 15 amino acids. V lost 4 bases, J lost 3 bases, and 5 bases stayed unmatched. Germline V lookup: CDR1 LGHNA, CDR2 YSLEER. CDR3 sequence: CASSLGQGAGYEQYF. The CDR3 nucleotides read TGCGCCAGCAGCCTCGGACAGGGGGCCGGCTACGAGCAGTACTTC.

V gene TRBV20-1 combines with J gene TRBJ2-7; D is perhaps TRBD1 (6 bases). Germline V gene sequence: CDR1 DFQATT, CDR2 SNEGSKA (reference sequence). V was shortened by 5 bases and J by 4 bases, with 12 bases between the two germline ends. This CDR3 has 12 residues. This chain's CDR3 is CSAVDSQYEQYF. CDR3 in DNA: TGCAGTGCTGTGGACAGCCAGTACGAGCAGTACTTC.

Ten or more counts support this clonotype. The rearrangement uses TRBV5-6 and TRBJ2-3, with D maybe TRBD1 (5 bases). Looked up from germline, CDR1 is SGHDT and CDR2 is YYEEEE. V shed 3 bases and J shed 4 bases, with 15 bases lying between them. The CDR3 has 15 residues. In DNA form, the CDR3 reads TGTGCCAGCAGCTCGCCCCCCAGGGAAGCAGATACGCAGTATTTT. This sequence encodes CASSSPPREADTQYF.

In its sample, this clonotype was seen many times. In nucleotides, the CDR3 is TGTGCCAGCAGCCCCAAGGTCGCGAACACTGAAGCTTTCTTT. The encoded protein is CASSPKVANTEAFF. The chain couples TRBV11-1 to TRBJ1-1; D is unresolved. The CDR3 has 14 residues. Germline values: CDR1 SGHAT, CDR2 FQDESV (reference sequence). Trimming took 5 bases from V and 1 from J, leaving 11 bases between them.

This clonotype was detected many times. The V gene is TRBV3-1, the J gene TRBJ1-2, with 8 bases aligning to TRBD1. Germline loops: CDR1 LGHDT, CDR2 YNNKEL (reference sequence). The CDR3 runs 16 residues. With V trimmed by 0 bases and J by 4 bases, 7 bases remained unmatched. The DNA of the CDR3 is TGTGCCAGCAGCCAAGAATACCGGGACAGGATCTATGGCTACACCTTC. It is translated as CASSQEYRDRIYGYTF.

Only a few counts were recorded for this clonotype. CDR3 nucleotides: TGTGCCAGTAAATCTGACAGGGGATTTACGTACGATCAGCCCCAGCATTTT. Its protein product is CASKSDRGFTYDQPQHF. The rearrangement joins TRBV19 to TRBJ1-5; 8 bases are shared with TRBD1. The V gene end was trimmed by 7 bases and the J gene end by 5 bases; junction bases not matched to a gene: 16. The CDR3 is made up of 17 amino acids. The germline V gene encodes CDR1 LNHDA and CDR2 SQIVND (reference sequence).

The sample holds many counts of this clonotype. The chain has TRBV7-2 and TRBJ2-5; TRBD2 is a possible D gene (6 bases). The CDR3 is 15 amino acids. Trimming left V 4 bases short and J 5 bases short, with 17 bases between. CDR1 SGHTA and CDR2 FQGNSA come from the germline V gene. The CDR3 loop reads CASSSLGRGTETQYF. Written as DNA, the CDR3 is TGTGCCAGCAGCTCTCTAGGACGGGGGACGGAGACCCAGTACTTC.

This clonotype was observed a handful of times. V gene TRBV5-4 combines with J gene TRBJ2-5, with TRBD2 matching over 9 bases. Germline loops: CDR1 SGHNT, CDR2 YYREEE (reference sequence). This CDR3 is 15 amino acids long. J was trimmed by 3 bases and V by 3 bases; bases with no gene match: 6. The CDR3 coding sequence is TGTGCCAGCAGCTCCTTAGCGGGAGCGGAAGAGACCCAGTACTTC. Protein: CASSSLAGAEETQYF.

This clonotype came up a few times. V is TRBV2 and J is TRBJ2-2, with TRBD2 identical over 10 bases. Germline assignment: CDR1 SNHLY and CDR2 FYNNEI. J was trimmed by 0 bases and V by 8 bases; bases with no gene match: 6. The CDR3 spans 16 residues. CDR3 nucleotides: TGTGCCAGCCGTAGACTAGCGGGTACGAACACCGGGGAGCTGTTTTTT. Amino acid sequence: CASRRLAGTNTGELFF.

There are many counts of this clonotype. V is TRBV7-2 and J is TRBJ2-7; tentatively, D is TRBD2 (7 bases). V was trimmed by 0 bases and J by 10 bases, leaving 16 bases between them. The CDR3 has 14 residues. Germline assignment: CDR1 SGHTA and CDR2 FQGNSA. The CDR3 bases are TGTGCCAGCAGCTTAGCCAGGGAGGGGGTCTCTCAGTACTTC. Translating gives CASSLAREGVSQYF.

This clonotype was seen ten or more times. The V and J genes are TRBV7-7 and TRBJ1-1, with a weak D call TRBD1 (6 bases). Germline V gene data show CDR1 as SSHAT and CDR2 as FNYEAQ (reference sequence). The CDR3 sequence is 15 residues long. The germline V and J ends were trimmed by 5 bases and 4 bases, with 17 bases remaining between them. The CDR3 DNA reads as TGTGCCAGCAGCGCCTTGACAGGCGCGGGCACTGAAGCTTTCTTT. This gives the protein CASSALTGAGTEAFF.

At least ten counts were recorded for this clonotype. This rearrangement joins TRBV7-3 to TRBJ2-1; 7 bases fit TRBD2. Germline values: CDR1 SGHTA, CDR2 FQGTGA. The CDR3 extends over 16 amino acids. After removal of 1 base from V and 1 base from J, the junction contained 4 bases not matched to a gene. The CDR3 DNA is TGTGCCAGCAGCTTAATTGGCGGGAGTTCCTACAATGAGCAGTTCTTC. Translation: CASSLIGGSSYNEQFF.

The sample holds many counts of this clonotype. In nucleotides, the CDR3 is TGTGCCAGCAGCTCAGCCGGGACAGGGCCCTACGAGCAGTACTTC. It is translated as CASSSAGTGPYEQYF. The rearrangement joins TRBV7-3 to TRBJ2-7, with TRBD1 identical over 9 bases. Germline V lookup: CDR1 SGHTA, CDR2 FQGTGA. The CDR3 totals 15 residues. The junction had 6 bases not matched to a gene; V was cut back by 4 bases and J by 2 bases.

This clonotype turned up a few times. The chain links TRBV11-2 to TRBJ1-6, with TRBD1 matching 7 bases. The CDR3 consists of 17 residues. Germline loops: CDR1 SGHAT, CDR2 FQNNGV. The junction had 4 bases not matched to a gene; V was cut back by 2 bases and J by 0 bases. The CDR3 is CASSLPGGSSYNSPLHF. The CDR3 nucleotides are TGTGCCAGCAGCTTACCAGGGGGGAGCTCCTATAATTCACCCCTCCACTTT.

The chain joins TRBV5-1 to TRBJ2-7, with D tentatively TRBD2 (5 bases). This CDR3 contains 12 residues. V lost 9 bases to trimming and J lost 5 bases, with 15 bases between them. Germline-derived CDR1 and CDR2 are SGHRS and YFSETQ. The DNA of the CDR3 is TGCGCCACCGGCCGGGGTCCTGACGAGCAGTACTTC. It specifies CATGRGPDEQYF.